This TCR beta chain is drawn from a study of blood T cell repertoires in COVID-19. Background on the study: PBMCs, B-cell-depleted T cells, or T cells provided the cDNA or gDNA that made up the material.

The V gene end was trimmed by 0 bases and the J gene end by 3 bases; junction bases not matched to a gene: 5. CDR1 and CDR2 from the germline V gene are LGHDT and YNNKEL (reference sequence). CDR3 length: 16 amino acids. Individuals aged roughly 18 to 95 years were recruited from fewer than 25 US areas. Each participant's cohort was designated according to participant-reported clinical history. Sequencing was performed with immunoSEQ multiplex PCR; in TCRdb, only in-frame clones are kept and a portion is missing. Here the sample spans approximately 300,000 clones, around 84% being singletons. The V gene is TRBV3-1 (or the pseudogene TRBV3-2), the J gene TRBJ2-3; 8 bases are a match to TRBD1. The sequenced sample was PBMCs or T cells enriched from blood (not recorded which). This sequence was found in a woman under 30 who had recovered from COVID-19. In nucleotides, the CDR3 is TGTGCCAGCAGCCAAGATAGCACAGGGGGGACAGATACGCAGTATTTT. Protein sequence: CASSQDSTGGTDTQYF.